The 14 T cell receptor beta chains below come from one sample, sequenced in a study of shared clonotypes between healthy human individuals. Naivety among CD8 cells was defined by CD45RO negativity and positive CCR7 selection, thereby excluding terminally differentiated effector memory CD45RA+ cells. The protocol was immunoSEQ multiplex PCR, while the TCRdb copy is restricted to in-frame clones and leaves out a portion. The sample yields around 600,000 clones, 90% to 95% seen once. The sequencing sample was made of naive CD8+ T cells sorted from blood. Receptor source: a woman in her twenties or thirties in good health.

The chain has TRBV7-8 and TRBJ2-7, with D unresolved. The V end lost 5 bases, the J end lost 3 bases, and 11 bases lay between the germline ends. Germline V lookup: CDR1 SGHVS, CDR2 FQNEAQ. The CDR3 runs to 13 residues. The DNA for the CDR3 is TGTGCCAGCAGCCCGACACGAGACTACGAGCAGTACTTC. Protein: CASSPTRDYEQYF.

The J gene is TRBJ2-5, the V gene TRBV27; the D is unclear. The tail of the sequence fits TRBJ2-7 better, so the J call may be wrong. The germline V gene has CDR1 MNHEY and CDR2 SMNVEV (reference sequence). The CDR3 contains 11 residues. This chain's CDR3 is CASSSRYEQYF. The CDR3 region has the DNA TGTGCCAGCAGTTCCCGATACGAGCAGTACTTC.

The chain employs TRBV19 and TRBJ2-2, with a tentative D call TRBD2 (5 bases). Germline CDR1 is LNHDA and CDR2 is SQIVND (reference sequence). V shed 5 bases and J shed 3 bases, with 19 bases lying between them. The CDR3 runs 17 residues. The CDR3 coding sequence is TGTGCCAGTAGTCCGTTGTTTTCAGCGGAACACACCGGGGAGCTGTTTTTT. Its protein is CASSPLFSAEHTGELFF.

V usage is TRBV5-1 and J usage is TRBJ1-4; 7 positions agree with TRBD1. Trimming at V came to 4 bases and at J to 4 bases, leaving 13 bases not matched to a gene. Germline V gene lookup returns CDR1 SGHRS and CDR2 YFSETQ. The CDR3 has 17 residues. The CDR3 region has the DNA TGCGCCAGCAGCCTGACGACAGGGCTGGTCGATAATGAAAAACTGTTTTTT. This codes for CASSLTTGLVDNEKLFF. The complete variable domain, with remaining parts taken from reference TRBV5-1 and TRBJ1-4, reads KAGVTQTPRYLIKTRGQQVTLSCSPISGHRSVSWYQQTPGQGLQFLFEYFSETQRNKGNFPGRFSGRQFSNSRSEMNVSTLELGDSALYLCASSLTTGLVDNEKLFFGSGTQLSVL.

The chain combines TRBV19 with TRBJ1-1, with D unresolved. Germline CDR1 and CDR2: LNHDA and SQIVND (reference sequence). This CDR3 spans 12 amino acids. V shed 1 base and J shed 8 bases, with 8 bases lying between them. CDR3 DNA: TGTGCCAGTAGTATAGGCGTCTCAGAAGCTTTCTTT. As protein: CASSIGVSEAFF.

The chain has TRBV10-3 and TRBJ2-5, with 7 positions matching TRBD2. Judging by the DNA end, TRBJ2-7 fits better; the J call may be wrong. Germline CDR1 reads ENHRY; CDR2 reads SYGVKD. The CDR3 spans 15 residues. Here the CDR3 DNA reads TGTGCCATCAGTGAGTCGGTGAGCGGGGCCTACGAGCAGTACTTC. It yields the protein CAISESVSGAYEQYF.

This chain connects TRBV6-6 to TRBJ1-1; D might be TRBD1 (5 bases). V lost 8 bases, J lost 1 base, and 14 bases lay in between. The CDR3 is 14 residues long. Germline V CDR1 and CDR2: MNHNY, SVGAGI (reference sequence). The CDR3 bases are TGTGCCAGCGGGTCCCTACAGGCGAACACTGAAGCTTTCTTT. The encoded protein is CASGSLQANTEAFF.

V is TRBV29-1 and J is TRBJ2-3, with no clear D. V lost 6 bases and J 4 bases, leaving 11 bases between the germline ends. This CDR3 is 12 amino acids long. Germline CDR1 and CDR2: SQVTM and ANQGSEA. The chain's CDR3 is CSVDRAPDTQYF. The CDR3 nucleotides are TGCAGCGTCGACCGGGCCCCAGATACGCAGTATTTT.

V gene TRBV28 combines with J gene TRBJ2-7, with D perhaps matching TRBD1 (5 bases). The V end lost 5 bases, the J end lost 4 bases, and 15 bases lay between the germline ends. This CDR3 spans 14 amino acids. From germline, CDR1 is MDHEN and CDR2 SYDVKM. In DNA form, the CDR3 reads TGTGCCAGCAGTGCAACCTCCAGGGTGTACGAGCAGTACTTC. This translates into CASSATSRVYEQYF. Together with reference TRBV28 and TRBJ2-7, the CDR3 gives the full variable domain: DVKVTQSSRYLVKRTGEKVFLECVQDMDHENMFWYRQDPGLGLRLIYFSYDVKMKEKGDIPEGYSVSREKKERFSLILESASTNQTSMYLCASSATSRVYEQYFGPGTRLTVT.

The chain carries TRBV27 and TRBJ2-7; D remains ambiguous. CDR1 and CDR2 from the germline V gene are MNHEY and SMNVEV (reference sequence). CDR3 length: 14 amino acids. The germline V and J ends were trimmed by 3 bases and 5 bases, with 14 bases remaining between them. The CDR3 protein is CASSFLGAPHEQYF. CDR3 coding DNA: TGTGCCAGCAGTTTCCTAGGAGCCCCCCACGAGCAGTACTTC.

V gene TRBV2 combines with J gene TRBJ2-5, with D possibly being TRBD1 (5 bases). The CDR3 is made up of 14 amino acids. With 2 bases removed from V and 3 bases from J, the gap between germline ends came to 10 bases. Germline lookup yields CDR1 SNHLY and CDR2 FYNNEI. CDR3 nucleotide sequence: TGTGCCAGCAGTGAATATACGGACAAAGAGACCCAGTACTTC. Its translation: CASSEYTDKETQYF. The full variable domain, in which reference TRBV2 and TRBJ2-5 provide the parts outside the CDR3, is EPEVTQTPSHQVTQMGQEVILRCVPISNHLYFYWYRQILGQKVEFLVSFYNNEISEKSEIFDDQFSVERPDGSNFTLKIRSTKLEDSAMYFCASSEYTDKETQYFGPGTRLLVL.

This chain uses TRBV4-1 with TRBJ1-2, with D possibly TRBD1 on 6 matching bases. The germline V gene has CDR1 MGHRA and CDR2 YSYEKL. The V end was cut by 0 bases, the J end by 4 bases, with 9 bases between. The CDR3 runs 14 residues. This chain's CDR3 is CASSQEGASYGYTF. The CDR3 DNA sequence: TGCGCCAGCAGCCAAGAGGGGGCCTCCTATGGCTACACCTTC.

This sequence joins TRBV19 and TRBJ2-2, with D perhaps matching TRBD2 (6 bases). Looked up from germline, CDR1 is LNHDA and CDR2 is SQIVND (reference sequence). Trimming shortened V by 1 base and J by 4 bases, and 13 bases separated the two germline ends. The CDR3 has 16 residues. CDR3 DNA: TGTGCCAGTAGTATAGGACTAGTATCATTCACCGGGGAGCTGTTTTTT. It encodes CASSIGLVSFTGELFF.

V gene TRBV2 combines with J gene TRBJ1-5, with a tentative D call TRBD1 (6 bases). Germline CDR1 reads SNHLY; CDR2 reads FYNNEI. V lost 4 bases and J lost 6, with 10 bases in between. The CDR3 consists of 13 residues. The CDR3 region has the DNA TGTGCCAGCAGTGGGACAGACGGTCAGCCCCAGCATTTT. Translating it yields CASSGTDGQPQHF. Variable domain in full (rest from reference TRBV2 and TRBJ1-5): EPEVTQTPSHQVTQMGQEVILRCVPISNHLYFYWYRQILGQKVEFLVSFYNNEISEKSEIFDDQFSVERPDGSNFTLKIRSTKLEDSAMYFCASSGTDGQPQHFGDGTRLSIL.